This T cell receptor beta chain was profiled in a study of blood T cells in healthy people across ages. Only a few counts were recorded for this clonotype. Germline values: CDR1 MDHEN, CDR2 SYDVKM. The CDR3 runs to 15 residues. V dropped 5 bases and J dropped 0 bases, with 10 bases sitting between them. Combining a sample-barcoded 5' primer with a J-beta primer mix, a second PCR ran for roughly 7 to 12 cycles. A template-switch adaptor with 12 random nucleotides tagged each cDNA molecule. TCRdb called the 5' RACE reads again in MiXCR, with one record for every CDR3 protein. The table lists 700,000 to 900,000 distinct CDR3 sequences, roughly 26% of them singletons, with less than 3.5% in the top ten. Another study also made use of these data, one on T cells of mothers and their children. That report adds: It was observed that no persistent microchimeric T cell clones could be detected.

The sample consisted of blood. The chain joins TRBV28 to TRBJ1-4; D is possibly TRBD1 (5 bases). The receptor was isolated from a boy aged 5 to 17 in good health. CDR3 DNA sequence: TGTGCCAGCAGTAGGGGAGGGGCAACTAATGAAAAACTGTTTTTT. Translating gives CASSRGGATNEKLFF.